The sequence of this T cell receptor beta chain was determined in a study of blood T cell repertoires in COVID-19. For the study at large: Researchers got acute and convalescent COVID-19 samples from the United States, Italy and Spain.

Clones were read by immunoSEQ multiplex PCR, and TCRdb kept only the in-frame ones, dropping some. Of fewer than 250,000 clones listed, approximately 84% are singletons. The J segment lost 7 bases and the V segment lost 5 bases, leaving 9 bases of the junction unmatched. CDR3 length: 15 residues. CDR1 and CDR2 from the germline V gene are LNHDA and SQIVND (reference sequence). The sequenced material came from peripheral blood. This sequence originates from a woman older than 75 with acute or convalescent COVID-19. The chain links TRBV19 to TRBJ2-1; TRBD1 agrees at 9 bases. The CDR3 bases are TGTGCCAGTAGTGTTGACAGGGGGATCGTAAATGAGCAGTTCTTC. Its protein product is CASSVDRGIVNEQFF.